What follows are 32 T cell receptor beta chains derived from one specimen sequenced in a study of blood T cell repertoires in COVID-19. Measured with immunoSEQ multiplex PCR; TCRdb has only the in-frame clones, and not every one. The sample carries 150,000 to 160,000 clones, roughly 80% recorded once. The sample comprised peripheral blood. The receptors derive from a woman aged 60 to 75 with acute or convalescent COVID-19.

The genes are TRBV30 and TRBJ1-2; D might be TRBD1 (6 bases). The germline gives CDR1 GTSNPN, CDR2 SVGIG (reference sequence). This CDR3 has 13 residues. V lost 2 bases and J 6 bases, leaving 13 bases between the germline ends. The CDR3 region is CAWSPGAQDGYTF. Here the CDR3 DNA reads TGTGCCTGGAGTCCAGGGGCTCAGGATGGCTACACCTTC.

This clone was found a few times. V is TRBV20-1 and J is TRBJ2-1; 7 bases match TRBD2. This CDR3 comprises 15 residues. The V and J ends lost 3 bases and 4 bases, in that order; junction bases with no gene match: 9. Germline lookup yields CDR1 DFQATT and CDR2 SNEGSKA (reference sequence). This chain's CDR3 is CSASSASGHYNEQFF. The CDR3 bases are TGCAGTGCTAGTTCGGCTAGCGGCCATTACAATGAGCAGTTCTTC.

This sequence joins TRBV15 and TRBJ2-3, with D tentatively TRBD2 (6 bases). Germline CDR1 and CDR2: LNHNV and YYDKDF (reference sequence). The length of the CDR3 is 13 residues. Trimming cost V 1 base and J 5 bases, with 7 bases left between them. CDR3 nucleotides: TGTGCCACCAGCAGAGCGGGGGAAGATACGCAGTATTTT. It yields the protein CATSRAGEDTQYF.

V and J are TRBV24-1 and TRBJ1-2, with TRBD1 matching over 12 bases. Trimming at V came to 4 bases and at J to 8 bases, leaving 4 bases not matched to a gene. Germline lookup yields CDR1 KGHDR and CDR2 SFDVKD. CDR3 length: 14 amino acids. CDR3 nucleotide sequence: TGTGCCACCAGTGAAGCGGGACAGGGGGCAGGCTACACCTTC. Translation: CATSEAGQGAGYTF.

This clone was counted once. This rearrangement joins TRBV3-1 (or the pseudogene TRBV3-2) to TRBJ2-2, with TRBD2 identical over 16 bases. V was clipped by 5 bases and J by 2 bases; unmatched bases: 11. The CDR3 is 20 residues long. In germline, CDR1 is LGHDT, CDR2 YNNKEL (reference sequence). The CDR3 spells CASSANSGLAGGFNTGELFF. CDR3 DNA: TGTGCCAGCAGCGCAAATTCGGGACTAGCGGGGGGGTTTAACACCGGGGAGCTGTTTTTT.

The chain employs TRBV5-1 and TRBJ1-1; possibly TRBD1 for D (6 bases). Germline V lookup: CDR1 SGHRS, CDR2 YFSETQ. The CDR3 has 15 residues. The ends were cut back, 4 bases at V and 1 base at J, with 14 bases in the middle. The CDR3 bases are TGCGCCAGCAGCGCCTCAGGGGCAACGAACACTGAAGCTTTCTTT. Amino acid sequence: CASSASGATNTEAFF. Combining the CDR3 with reference TRBV5-1 and TRBJ1-1 gives the whole variable domain KAGVTQTPRYLIKTRGQQVTLSCSPISGHRSVSWYQQTPGQGLQFLFEYFSETQRNKGNFPGRFSGRQFSNSRSEMNVSTLELGDSALYLCASSASGATNTEAFFGQGTRLTVV.

The V gene is TRBV9, the J gene TRBJ2-3; 9 bases are a match to TRBD2. There are 16 residues in the CDR3. Germline V gene sequence: CDR1 SGDLS, CDR2 YYNGEE. With 4 bases clipped from V and 5 bases from J, the junction kept 11 bases outside the gene matches. This CDR3 reads CASSSRAAGGKDTQYF. CDR3 DNA sequence: TGTGCCAGCAGCTCCCGAGCGGCGGGGGGGAAAGATACGCAGTATTTT.

This clone was counted only a few times. The chain uses TRBV20-1 and TRBJ2-1; D remains ambiguous. Per germline, CDR1 DFQATT and CDR2 SNEGSKA (reference sequence). V shed 5 bases and J shed 8 bases, with 10 bases lying between them. The CDR3 has 11 amino acids. The CDR3 DNA reads as TGCAGTGCTCCGGGTCTAGATGAGCAGTTCTTC. Protein sequence: CSAPGLDEQFF.

This clone was recorded once. The V call is TRBV10-1, the J call TRBJ2-1; D unclear. The CDR3 runs to 11 residues. V lost 8 bases, J lost 7 bases, and 9 bases lay in between. Germline V gene data show CDR1 as WNHNN and CDR2 as SYGVQD (reference sequence). Here the CDR3 reads CASRHSNEQFF. The CDR3 DNA reads as TGCGCCAGCCGACACAGTAATGAGCAGTTCTTC.

The V call is TRBV6-5, the J call TRBJ1-4; 7 positions agree with TRBD1. The CDR3 extends over 14 amino acids. The V gene end was trimmed by 6 bases and the J gene end by 3 bases; junction bases not matched to a gene: 4. In germline, CDR1 is MNHEY, CDR2 SVGAGI. The CDR3 coding sequence is TGTGCCAGCAGCCGGACAGGACCTAATGAAAAACTGTTTTTT. Protein sequence: CASSRTGPNEKLFF.

This clone came up a few times. The chain recombines TRBV27 with TRBJ1-2; 10 bases map to TRBD1. CDR3 length equals 15 residues. V trimming: 4 bases; J trimming: 7 bases; junction bases outside the gene matches: 9. Germline CDR1 reads MNHEY; CDR2 reads SMNVEV (reference sequence). The CDR3 sequence is CASSSRQGALSGYTF. The CDR3 nucleotides read TGTGCCAGCAGTTCGCGACAGGGGGCTTTATCTGGCTACACCTTC.

The chain is built from TRBV10-3 and TRBJ2-7; D call uncertain. This CDR3 is built from 13 residues. The germline V gene has CDR1 ENHRY and CDR2 SYGVKD. V was trimmed by 2 bases and J by 3 bases, leaving 8 bases between them. The CDR3 sequence is CAISEKNSYEQYF. The CDR3 region has the DNA TGTGCCATCAGTGAGAAGAACAGCTACGAGCAGTACTTC.

The V and J genes are TRBV12-3 or TRBV12-4 and TRBJ1-1, with TRBD1 as a possible D gene (6 bases). The CDR3 has 13 amino acids. V lost 3 bases and J 12 bases, leaving 17 bases between the germline ends. The CDR3 reads CASSFAPVGASFF. CDR3 bases: TGTGCCAGCAGTTTCGCGCCTGTGGGGGCCTCTTTCTTT.

This clone was detected once. The V and J genes are TRBV13 and TRBJ2-7, with 10 positions matching TRBD1. The CDR3 is 14 amino acids. Germline trimming cut 5 bases from V and 2 bases from J; bases unmatched to any gene: 3. Germline V gives CDR1 PRHDT, CDR2 FYEKMQ (reference sequence). As DNA, the CDR3 is TGTGCCAGCAGCCTCGGACAGGGGGCCTACGAGCAGTACTTC. This translates into CASSLGQGAYEQYF.

The gene calls are TRBV19 and TRBJ2-1, with TRBD1 matching 11 bases. Germline CDR1 is LNHDA and CDR2 is SQIVND (reference sequence). The CDR3 totals 15 residues. V lost 6 bases and J lost 7; bases outside the gene matches: 8. The CDR3 here is CASRTGQGAQNEQFF. The CDR3 DNA sequence: TGTGCCAGTAGGACTGGACAGGGGGCGCAAAATGAGCAGTTCTTC.

J is TRBJ2-3 and V is TRBV12-3 or TRBV12-4; a possible D gene is TRBD1 (6 bases). The CDR3 consists of 12 residues. V was trimmed by 6 bases and J by 7 bases, leaving 11 bases between them. The CDR3 loop reads CASSRTGYTQYF. The CDR3 region has the DNA TGTGCCAGCAGCCGTACAGGGTATACGCAGTATTTT.

This clone appeared a few times. V usage is TRBV30 and J usage is TRBJ1-1, with 7 bases aligning to TRBD1. The CDR3 has 12 amino acids. CDR1 and CDR2 (germline): GTSNPN, SVGIG (reference sequence). V lost 6 bases to trimming and J lost 0 bases; unmatched junction nucleotides: 1. The CDR3 here is CACRGMNTEAFF. In nucleotides, the CDR3 is TGTGCCTGCAGGGGGATGAACACTGAAGCTTTCTTT.

V is TRBV7-9 and J is TRBJ2-2; 7 bases match TRBD2. Germline CDR1 reads SEHNR; CDR2 reads FQNEAQ (reference sequence). The CDR3 is made up of 16 amino acids. V trimming: 5 bases; J trimming: 6 bases; junction bases outside the gene matches: 12. CDR3 sequence reads: CASSPDSRAGAGELFF. DNA of the CDR3: TGTGCCAGCAGCCCAGACTCCCGTGCGGGGGCCGGGGAGCTGTTTTTT.

CDR3 bases: TGTGCCAGCAGTCCCCCCGCCCTAAATGAAAAACTGTTTTTT. Translating gives CASSPPALNEKLFF. The chain employs TRBV28 and TRBJ1-4, with D uncertain. V dropped 5 bases and J dropped 5 bases, with 12 bases sitting between them. CDR3 length: 14 residues. Germline V lookup: CDR1 MDHEN, CDR2 SYDVKM.

The gene calls are TRBV29-1 and TRBJ1-1; TRBD1 matches 7 bases. The CDR3 length is 13 residues. The germline V gene encodes CDR1 SQVTM and CDR2 ANQGSEA. V gave up 4 bases and J gave up 8 bases; unmatched junction bases: 10. The CDR3 nucleotides read TGCAGCGTTGTTGCACAGGGGAGGCCCGAAGCTTTCTTT. Its protein product is CSVVAQGRPEAFF.

This chain links TRBV19 with TRBJ1-1, with 7 bases matching TRBD1. Germline CDR1 LNHDA, CDR2 SQIVND (reference sequence). Trimming removed 7 bases from V and 1 base from J; junction bases left unmatched: 6. The CDR3 loop spans 14 amino acids. The CDR3: CASIKTGRNTEAFF. As DNA, the CDR3 is TGTGCCAGTATTAAGACAGGGAGGAACACTGAAGCTTTCTTT.

J is TRBJ2-7 and V is TRBV18; TRBD2 aligns across 8 bases. The V and J ends lost 8 bases and 0 bases, in that order; junction bases with no gene match: 6. This CDR3 region has 14 residues. CDR1 and CDR2 from the germline V gene are KGHSH and LQKENI. DNA for the CDR3: TGTGCCAGCACCTTAGCGGGGAGCTCCTACGAGCAGTACTTC. Protein product: CASTLAGSSYEQYF.

Comments on this clone: A junction end diverges from the germline sequence, so it may reflect a read error. V usage is TRBV19 and J usage is TRBJ1-4; D is possibly TRBD1 (5 bases). Germline V gives CDR1 LNHDA, CDR2 SQIVND (reference sequence). This CDR3 spans 15 amino acids. The CDR3 sequence: CASSRRAEVGAITIF. In DNA, the CDR3 is TGTGCCAGTAGTAGGAGGGCGGAGGTCGGGGCGATTACGATCTTT.

The V call is TRBV6-5, the J call TRBJ1-2; D might be TRBD1 (6 bases). CDR1 is MNHEY and CDR2 is SVGAGI in the germline V gene. V gave up 6 bases and J gave up 7 bases, with 18 bases separating them. There are 14 residues in the CDR3. CDR3 bases: TGTGCCAGCAGCGCGCAGGGGTCATTGCGTGGCTACACCTTC. This sequence encodes CASSAQGSLRGYTF.

This chain joins TRBV27 and TRBJ1-5, with D maybe TRBD1 (6 bases). Trimming left V 5 bases short and J 0 bases short, with 17 bases between. There are 17 residues in the CDR3. CDR1 is MNHEY, CDR2 SMNVEV, per germline (reference sequence). DNA of the CDR3: TGTGCCAGCAGTCCGATCAGGGGCGGGTATAGCAATCAGCCCCAGCATTTT. Its protein product is CASSPIRGGYSNQPQHF.

This rearrangement joins TRBV3-1 (or the pseudogene TRBV3-2) to TRBJ1-4, with D unresolved. The CDR3 spans 14 residues. Germline V lookup: CDR1 LGHDT, CDR2 YNNKEL (reference sequence). V dropped 3 bases and J dropped 2 bases, with 7 bases sitting between them. The CDR3 coding sequence is TGTGCCAGCAGCCAGACACCGACTAATGAAAAACTGTTTTTT. It specifies CASSQTPTNEKLFF.

The rearrangement links TRBV5-1 to TRBJ2-7; 7 nucleotides agree with TRBD1. This CDR3 has 14 amino acids. V trimming: 3 bases; J trimming: 5 bases; junction bases outside the gene matches: 8. The germline gives CDR1 SGHRS, CDR2 YFSETQ. The CDR3 sequence is CASSSGQLGHEQYF. Here the CDR3 DNA reads TGCGCCAGCAGCTCGGGACAGTTGGGACACGAGCAGTACTTC.

This clone was counted ten times or more. The chain joins TRBV7-9 to TRBJ1-1, with 8 bases matching TRBD1. Germline trimming cut 5 bases from V and 7 bases from J; bases unmatched to any gene: 9. CDR3 size: 14 residues. Per the germline V gene, CDR1 is SEHNR and CDR2 is FQNEAQ (reference sequence). The DNA for the CDR3 is TGTGCCAGCAGCCCGACAGGGGATTTTGGTGAAGCTTTCTTT. Translating it yields CASSPTGDFGEAFF.

This clone was observed once. The chain uses TRBV3-1 (or the pseudogene TRBV3-2) and TRBJ2-5; D not resolved. The CDR3 length is 15 residues. CDR1 and CDR2 (germline): LGHDT, YNNKEL (reference sequence). Trimming left V 1 base short and J 1 base short, with 10 bases between. The CDR3 region is CASSQGAIPQETQYF. The CDR3 DNA follows: TGTGCCAGCAGCCAAGGGGCGATTCCCCAAGAGACCCAGTACTTC.

In this sample, this clone turned up once. This chain links TRBV4-1 with TRBJ1-4; D unclear. The CDR3 runs to 15 residues. The germline gives CDR1 MGHRA, CDR2 YSYEKL. V was shortened by 3 bases and J by 8 bases, with 16 bases between the two germline ends. The CDR3 spells CASSQPRLVPEKLFF. Written as DNA, the CDR3 is TGCGCCAGCAGCCAGCCCAGGCTTGTCCCCGAAAAACTGTTTTTT.

V is TRBV2 and J is TRBJ1-4; 8 nucleotides match TRBD1. Trimming removed 3 bases from V and 13 bases from J; junction bases left unmatched: 13. The germline V gene encodes CDR1 SNHLY and CDR2 FYNNEI. CDR3 length equals 15 residues. The CDR3: CASSEDRVDRKALFF. CDR3 DNA sequence: TGTGCCAGCAGTGAGGACAGGGTCGACCGGAAAGCACTGTTTTTT.

V and J are TRBV5-1 and TRBJ2-2, with D maybe TRBD2 (5 bases). The germline V gene encodes CDR1 SGHRS and CDR2 YFSETQ. Deletions cut 1 base from V and 6 bases from J, with 10 bases between. The CDR3 is 14 amino acids. This CDR3 reads CASSLLDGAGELFF. The CDR3 DNA reads TGCGCCAGCAGCTTGCTCGACGGGGCCGGGGAGCTGTTTTTT.